A selection of T cell receptor beta chains follows, all from one sample in a study of T cells after yellow fever vaccination. TCRdb used MiXCR to reprocess the 5' RACE reads, holding one entry per CDR3 protein. Of a few hundred thousand distinct CDR3 sequences in the sample, around 4.1% were seen once. The sample here was PBMCs, taken 5 days after the yellow fever booster vaccination. These receptors came from a man between 18 and 29 years old who received the YFV17D yellow fever vaccine. The CDR3 runs from the conserved cysteine through the conserved F or W. Each record gives: V gene, D gene, J gene, CDR3 protein. D genes are given only for firm matches.

V gene: TRBV7-9; D gene: .; J gene: TRBJ1-6; CDR3 protein: CASSSGDSPLHF
V gene: TRBV7-2; D gene: .; J gene: TRBJ1-1; CDR3 protein: CASSRPLGVGPLNTEAFF
V gene: TRBV20-1; D gene: .; J gene: TRBJ2-5; CDR3 protein: CSARAKRWPIQETQYF
V gene: TRBV5-1; D gene: TRBD2; J gene: TRBJ2-1; CDR3 protein: CASSLVPRTSGDEQFF
V gene: TRBV6-1; D gene: TRBD1; J gene: TRBJ2-3; CDR3 protein: CASSELQGSDTQYF
V gene: TRBV12-3/TRBV12-4; D gene: .; J gene: TRBJ2-5; CDR3 protein: CASSLGPSGETQYF
V gene: TRBV11-2; D gene: .; J gene: TRBJ2-3; CDR3 protein: CASSHVDSLTDTQYF
V gene: TRBV18; D gene: .; J gene: TRBJ1-4; CDR3 protein: CASSRPKHAQGSNEKLFF
V gene: TRBV27; D gene: .; J gene: TRBJ2-5; CDR3 protein: CASSSAQETQYF
V gene: TRBV20-1; D gene: .; J gene: TRBJ2-3; CDR3 protein: CSARSRGGADTQYF
V gene: TRBV20-1; D gene: TRBD1; J gene: TRBJ1-1; CDR3 protein: CSARTQGRGTEAFF
V gene: TRBV7-9; D gene: TRBD1; J gene: TRBJ1-2; CDR3 protein: CASSLVGQVGANYGYTF
V gene: TRBV7-2; D gene: TRBD2; J gene: TRBJ2-3; CDR3 protein: CASSRSSGGAATDTQYF
V gene: TRBV18; D gene: TRBD1; J gene: TRBJ1-2; CDR3 protein: CASSPEGQGGNYGYTF
V gene: TRBV4-3; D gene: TRBD1; J gene: TRBJ1-1; CDR3 protein: CASSQGYRGLFVGLEAFF
V gene: TRBV5-1; D gene: .; J gene: TRBJ2-1; CDR3 protein: CASSARDWSSYNEQFF
V gene: TRBV9; D gene: .; J gene: TRBJ2-3; CDR3 protein: CASSALNTDTQYF
V gene: TRBV7-2; D gene: .; J gene: TRBJ2-3; CDR3 protein: CASSSHLDPRIDTQYF
V gene: TRBV4-3; D gene: .; J gene: TRBJ2-1; CDR3 protein: CASSQDIGDNEQFF
V gene: TRBV20-1; D gene: TRBD2; J gene: TRBJ2-3; CDR3 protein: CSAPLIAGGQRTDTQYF
V gene: TRBV5-1; D gene: TRBD2; J gene: TRBJ2-1; CDR3 protein: CASSLGTSGGFPVFF
V gene: TRBV10-3; D gene: .; J gene: TRBJ1-1; CDR3 protein: CAIKSDLNTEAFF
V gene: TRBV7-2; D gene: TRBD1; J gene: TRBJ1-4; CDR3 protein: CATQGARGEKLFF